The clone carrying this TCR beta chain was seen only a few times. Per germline, CDR1 KGHSH and CDR2 LQKENI. The CDR3 sequence is 16 residues long. Germline trimming cut 3 bases from V and 4 bases from J; bases unmatched to any gene: 8. This sample is part of a study of molecular identifiers for immune sequencing clone quantification. TCRdb independently ran MiXCR on the PCR reads; one entry per CDR3 protein. The table shows roughly 7,700 distinct CDR3 sequences, with roughly 33% occurring only once. The sequence derives from a human donor in good health. Some libraries in this study had Jurkat cell RNA spiked in. The rearrangement joins TRBV18 to TRBJ2-5; 10 bases line up with TRBD1. Sequenced material: naive CD8+ T cells from blood, with Jurkat cell RNA spiked in. The subset was: FACS-sorted CD8+CD4-CCR7+CD45RA+ naive T cells. The CDR3 sequence: CASSPIDRGRGETQYF. CDR3 nucleotides: TGTGCCAGCTCACCGATAGACAGGGGGCGAGGAGAGACCCAGTACTTC. The full variable domain, with the rest looked up from reference TRBV18 and TRBJ2-5, is NAGVMQNPRHLVRRRGQEARLRCSPMKGHSHVYWYRQLPEEGLKFMVYLQKENIIDESGMPKERFSAEFPKEGPSILRIQQVVRGDSAAYFCASSPIDRGRGETQYFGPGTRLLVL.